One sample yielded the 18 T cell receptor beta chains listed below, sequenced in a study of blood T cell repertoires in COVID-19 (dated by TCRdb to about 2020). Libraries were made using the immunoSEQ multiplex PCR assay. In TCRdb, the immuneACCESS table is reduced to in-frame sequences with V and J assigned. These tables do not hold every clone; where another copy was compared, an unresolved V gene accounts for under half, and the others remain unexplained. The sample data list a few hundred thousand clones, and just under 90% of these were observed just once. The ten biggest clones cover roughly 10% of the sample. Sequencing input: PBMCs or T cells enriched from blood (not recorded which). The receptor set was obtained from a woman in her thirties who had recovered from COVID-19.

This rearrangement joins TRBV5-1 to TRBJ1-1; 11 bases are a match to TRBD1. The CDR3 consists of 15 residues. Germline loops: CDR1 SGHRS, CDR2 YFSETQ. The ends lost 4 bases at V and 5 bases at J; junction bases unmatched: 7. The CDR3 bases are TGCGCCAGCAGCGCGGGACAGGGGGTGCCTACTGAAGCTTTCTTT. It translates to CASSAGQGVPTEAFF.

This clone occurred a few times. V and J are TRBV18 and TRBJ2-7, with unresolved D. The CDR3 sequence is 13 residues long. Trimming took 0 bases from V and 3 from J, leaving 6 bases between them. CDR1 is KGHSH, CDR2 LQKENI, per germline. The CDR3 protein is CASSPPQFYEQYF. In nucleotides, the CDR3 is TGTGCCAGCTCACCACCGCAGTTCTACGAGCAGTACTTC.

V and J are TRBV4-2 and TRBJ2-5, with 9 positions matching TRBD2. The CDR3 contains 17 residues. V was clipped by 0 bases and J by 2 bases; unmatched bases: 7. The germline V gene has CDR1 LGHNA and CDR2 YNFKEQ. The CDR3: CASSQDARTSDQETQYF. The CDR3 DNA is TGTGCCAGCAGCCAAGATGCTAGGACTAGCGATCAAGAGACCCAGTACTTC.

The chain joins TRBV4-1 to TRBJ2-3; 13 bases match TRBD2. The CDR3 loop spans 17 amino acids. From germline, CDR1 is MGHRA and CDR2 YSYEKL. The V segment lost 4 bases and the J segment 4 bases; nucleotides outside the gene matches: 8. The DNA of the CDR3 is TGCGCCAGCAGCCGAAGTAGGACTAGCGGGAGCCCAGATACGCAGTATTTT. It encodes CASSRSRTSGSPDTQYF.

The rearrangement joins TRBV10-2 to TRBJ1-3; D is unresolved. The CDR3 is 14 amino acids. Trimming left V 7 bases short and J 4 bases short, with 14 bases between. The germline CDR1 and CDR2 sequences are WSHSY and SAAADI. The CDR3 region is CASTNPSRGNTIYF. CDR3 coding DNA: TGCGCCAGCACCAACCCGTCCCGGGGAAACACCATATATTTT.

In this sample, this clone turned up once. The chain is built from TRBV5-4 and TRBJ2-3; 7 bases fit TRBD2. The germline gives CDR1 SGHNT, CDR2 YYREEE (reference sequence). V lost 4 bases, J lost 4 bases, and 9 bases stayed unmatched. The CDR3 covers 15 residues. The CDR3 region has the DNA TGTGCCAGCAGCCCCCGTGGGGGAGGGCCAGATACGCAGTATTTT. Translating it yields CASSPRGGGPDTQYF.

This clone has a single count. V and J are TRBV10-3 and TRBJ1-1; D is possibly TRBD1 (6 bases). The length of the CDR3 is 12 residues. The V gene lost 6 bases and the J gene lost 4 bases, with 9 bases spanning the gap. Germline CDR1 is ENHRY and CDR2 is SYGVKD. This chain's CDR3 is CAISTGITEAFF. DNA for the CDR3: TGTGCCATCAGCACAGGGATCACTGAAGCTTTCTTT.

The chain uses TRBV11-2 and TRBJ2-1; the match to TRBD1 covers 8 bases. The junction had 14 bases not matched to a gene; V was cut back by 7 bases and J by 9 bases. Germline lookup yields CDR1 SGHAT and CDR2 FQNNGV. There are 15 residues in the CDR3. Here the CDR3 reads CASIPLGTGSSEQFF. The CDR3, as DNA: TGTGCCAGCATCCCCTTGGGGACAGGAAGTAGTGAGCAGTTCTTC.

The rearrangement uses TRBV19 and TRBJ1-4; 9 bases map to TRBD1. CDR3 size: 16 residues. Germline loops: CDR1 LNHDA, CDR2 SQIVND (reference sequence). J lost 4 bases, V lost 5 bases, and 8 bases had no gene match. The chain's CDR3 is CASSQRTGAYNEKLFF. In nucleotides, the CDR3 is TGTGCCAGTAGTCAAAGGACAGGGGCCTATAATGAAAAACTGTTTTTT.

The chain joins TRBV4-1 to TRBJ1-5; tentative D call: TRBD1 (5 bases). Germline CDR1 and CDR2: MGHRA and YSYEKL. This CDR3 has 16 residues. Deletions cut 1 base from V and 1 base from J, with 11 bases between. DNA for the CDR3: TGCGCCAGCAGCCAAGGAACCGGGGGAAGCAATCAGCCCCAGCATTTT. Translated: CASSQGTGGSNQPQHF.

This rearrangement joins TRBV6-4 to TRBJ2-1; 11 nucleotides line up with TRBD2. The ends lost 3 bases at V and 7 bases at J; junction bases unmatched: 8. The germline CDR1 and CDR2 sequences are MRHNA and SNTAGT. The CDR3 is made up of 16 amino acids. In DNA, the CDR3 is TGTGCCAGCAGTGAGAGTACTAGCGGGGGTGAAAATGAGCAGTTCTTC. Its translation is CASSESTSGGENEQFF.

The V gene is TRBV20-1, the J gene TRBJ2-1; D ambiguous. Germline CDR1 and CDR2: DFQATT and SNEGSKA (reference sequence). The V end lost 7 bases, the J end lost 2 bases, and 6 bases lay between the germline ends. The CDR3 runs 11 residues. CDR3 bases: TGCAGTGTTTTTACCTACAATGAGCAGTTCTTC. Protein sequence: CSVFTYNEQFF.

V gene TRBV12-5 combines with J gene TRBJ2-7, with TRBD2 as a possible D gene (5 bases). The CDR3 has 12 amino acids. The V end lost 7 bases, the J end lost 3 bases, and 10 bases lay between the germline ends. Germline CDR1 is LGHNT and CDR2 is FRNRAP. Here the CDR3 reads CASADSDYEQYF. The CDR3, as DNA: TGTGCTAGTGCGGATAGCGACTACGAGCAGTACTTC.

This sequence joins TRBV24-1 and TRBJ2-7, with 14 positions matching TRBD2. The CDR3 consists of 16 residues. The J segment lost 4 bases and the V segment lost 4 bases, leaving 5 bases of the junction unmatched. Germline CDR1 is KGHDR and CDR2 is SFDVKD. As DNA, the CDR3 is TGTGCCACCAGTGACATAGGGACTAGCGGGAGTTACGAGCAGTACTTC. Translating gives CATSDIGTSGSYEQYF.

This sequence joins TRBV28 and TRBJ1-2; D call uncertain. V was pared by 5 bases and J by 5 bases, with 9 bases between. Germline CDR1 MDHEN, CDR2 SYDVKM. This CDR3 spans 12 amino acids. The CDR3 region is CASSPTAYGYTF. Written as DNA, the CDR3 is TGTGCCAGCAGTCCAACAGCATATGGCTACACCTTC.

CDR3 nucleotides: TGTGCCAGCAGCTTAGGGCTGACTGAAGCTTTCTTT. The encoded protein is CASSLGLTEAFF. The genes are TRBV7-2 and TRBJ1-1; no clear D. Trimming removed 1 base at V and 5 bases at J, with 5 bases between. The CDR3 is 12 amino acids. The V gene's germline CDR1 is SGHTA and CDR2 FQGNSA.

This clone was observed a few times. The J gene is TRBJ2-7, the V gene TRBV4-3; 7 bases are shared with TRBD2. J gave up 5 bases and V 0 bases, and 13 bases lay outside the gene matches. Germline V gene sequence: CDR1 LGHNA, CDR2 YSLEER. The CDR3 extends over 17 amino acids. CDR3 region: CASSQDLVGGLGDEQYF. The CDR3 nucleotides read TGCGCCAGCAGCCAAGATTTGGTGGGAGGACTAGGGGACGAGCAGTACTTC.

CDR3 region: CASSYQQGGGGYTF. In DNA form, the CDR3 reads TGTGCCAGCAGTTACCAACAGGGTGGGGGTGGCTACACCTTC. This chain joins TRBV6-5 and TRBJ1-2, with a tentative D call TRBD1 (6 bases). The V end lost 2 bases, the J end lost 7 bases, and 14 bases lay between the germline ends. The CDR3 is 14 amino acids. CDR1 and CDR2 (germline): MNHEY, SVGAGI.